These 22 T cell receptor beta chains share one sample of origin, sequenced in a study of cytomegalovirus exposure and HLA in healthy donors. Primers included in the PCR were 60 Vbeta and 13 Jbeta primers. Generated by immunoSEQ multiplex PCR, the TCRdb table keeps only in-frame clones and is missing some. Of more than 200,000 clones listed, 65% to 90% are singletons. What was sequenced was PBMCs. The source of these receptors is a girl aged 5 to 17 in good health and CMV-seronegative.

The chain couples TRBV28 to TRBJ2-7; a possible D gene is TRBD1 (5 bases). V lost 4 bases, J lost 2 bases, and 24 bases lay in between. The CDR3 extends over 18 amino acids. The V gene's germline CDR1 is MDHEN and CDR2 SYDVKM. CDR3 sequence reads: CASSSPDTRQTPTYEQYF. The CDR3 bases are TGTGCCAGCAGTTCCCCCGATACTCGACAGACCCCTACCTACGAGCAGTACTTC.

The V call is TRBV6-5, the J call TRBJ1-5, with a possible D match to TRBD1 (5 bases). V lost 6 bases, J lost 5 bases, and 17 bases lay in between. Germline V gene data show CDR1 as MNHEY and CDR2 as SVGAGI. This CDR3 has 15 residues. The CDR3 loop reads CASSERGGGDQPQHF. For the CDR3, the DNA is TGTGCCAGCAGCGAGCGCGGGGGAGGTGATCAGCCCCAGCATTTT.

This chain links TRBV28 with TRBJ2-5, with D tentatively TRBD2 (6 bases). Gene TRBJ2-7 matches the end of the DNA better, so the J call may be wrong. CDR3 length: 14 amino acids. Germline CDR1 reads MDHEN; CDR2 reads SYDVKM. CDR3 amino acids: CASSRGGAGYEQYF. CDR3 in DNA: TGTGCCAGCAGCCGCGGAGGGGCCGGCTACGAGCAGTACTTC.

The chain uses TRBV2 and TRBJ1-3, with D unclear. This CDR3 is built from 11 residues. The V gene's germline CDR1 is SNHLY and CDR2 FYNNEI. The V end lost 8 bases, the J end lost 1 base, and 3 bases lay between the germline ends. CDR3 DNA: TGTGCCAGCGAGTCTGGAAACACCATATATTTT. This encodes CASESGNTIYF.

The J gene is TRBJ1-2, the V gene TRBV5-6; the D gene is possibly TRBD1 (5 bases). CDR3 length equals 14 residues. V was pared by 5 bases and J by 0 bases, with 11 bases between. Germline V gene data show CDR1 as SGHDT and CDR2 as YYEEEE. For the CDR3, the DNA is TGTGCCAGCAGTCTGCGGGGGACTAACTATGGCTACACCTTC. Translating it yields CASSLRGTNYGYTF.

The V and J genes are TRBV4-2 and TRBJ2-3; possible D gene TRBD2, 6 bases. CDR1 and CDR2 from the germline V gene are LGHNA and YNFKEQ. Deletions cut 3 bases from V and 2 bases from J, with 12 bases between. The CDR3 is 15 amino acids. The CDR3 spells CASSQGAGATDTQYF. The DNA of the CDR3 is TGTGCCAGCAGCCAGGGAGCGGGCGCCACAGATACGCAGTATTTT.

This sequence joins TRBV5-1 and TRBJ2-5; D possibly matches TRBD1 or TRBD2 (5 bases each). This CDR3 has 14 residues. CDR1 and CDR2 (germline): SGHRS, YFSETQ. Trimming stripped 4 bases from V and 3 bases from J, with 13 bases between. The CDR3 loop is CASSLGPGEETQYF. The CDR3 DNA reads TGCGCCAGCAGCCTGGGACCAGGCGAAGAGACCCAGTACTTC. Full variable domain (outside the CDR3, taken from reference TRBV5-1 and TRBJ2-5): KAGVTQTPRYLIKTRGQQVTLSCSPISGHRSVSWYQQTPGQGLQFLFEYFSETQRNKGNFPGRFSGRQFSNSRSEMNVSTLELGDSALYLCASSLGPGEETQYFGPGTRLLVL.

CDR3 amino acids: CASSPKTGPNTEAFF. DNA of the CDR3: TGCGCCAGCAGCCCGAAGACAGGGCCTAACACTGAAGCTTTCTTT. The chain employs TRBV5-1 and TRBJ1-1; 7 bases align to TRBD1. There are 15 residues in the CDR3. CDR1 is SGHRS and CDR2 is YFSETQ in the germline V gene. Trimming took 4 bases from V and 2 from J; bases not matched to a gene: 8.

This clone was detected only a few times. The chain links TRBV6-5 to TRBJ2-3; 10 bases are shared with TRBD2. CDR1 is MNHEY and CDR2 is SVGAGI in the germline V gene. This CDR3 is 15 amino acids long. The trim removed 4 bases at V and 6 bases at J, leaving 7 bases unmatched. CDR3 sequence reads: CASSLASGSADTQYF. In DNA form, the CDR3 reads TGTGCCAGCAGTTTGGCTAGCGGGAGTGCGGATACGCAGTATTTT.

The V and J genes are TRBV4-1 and TRBJ1-3; D gene ambiguous. Trimming stripped 0 bases from V and 3 bases from J, with 6 bases between. CDR3 length: 14 residues. CDR1 and CDR2 from the germline V gene are MGHRA and YSYEKL. The CDR3 nucleotides are TGCGCCAGCAGCCAAGAACGGAGTGGAAACACCATATATTTT. It translates to CASSQERSGNTIYF.

With respect to this clone: Compared with germline, one end of the junction differs, possibly owing to a read error. The sample holds other DNA sequences that translate to the same CDR3. This rearrangement joins TRBV4-1 to TRBJ1-5; no firm D call. Germline CDR1 is MGHRA and CDR2 is YSYEKL. The CDR3 runs to 16 residues. CDR3 sequence reads: CASSQVPGWKDQPQHF. For the CDR3, the DNA is TGCGCTAGCAGCCAAGTCCCGGGGTGGAAGGATCAGCCCCAGCATTTT.

J is TRBJ2-1 and V is TRBV7-9; no clear D gene. Germline V CDR1 and CDR2: SEHNR, FQNEAQ (reference sequence). The CDR3 covers 19 residues. With 1 base removed from V and 0 bases from J, the gap between germline ends came to 19 bases. CDR3 sequence reads: CASSLGGYSTASSYNEQFF. CDR3 nucleotides: TGTGCCAGCAGCTTAGGAGGCTACTCCACTGCCTCCTCCTACAATGAGCAGTTCTTC. Full variable domain (remainder filled in from reference TRBV7-9 and TRBJ2-1): DTGVSQNPRHKITKRGQNVTFRCDPISEHNRLYWYRQTLGQGPEFLTYFQNEAQLEKSRLLSDRFSAERPKGSFSTLEIQRTEQGDSAMYLCASSLGGYSTASSYNEQFFGPGTRLTVL.

The chain recombines TRBV4-2 with TRBJ2-4; 12 nucleotides align to TRBD1. The CDR3 runs to 17 residues. J gave up 7 bases and V 0 bases, and 7 bases lay outside the gene matches. CDR1 is LGHNA, CDR2 YNFKEQ, per germline. CDR3 nucleotides: TGTGCCAGCAGCCAAGATAGGGGGACAGGGGGCGCGAACATTCAGTACTTC. This gives the protein CASSQDRGTGGANIQYF.

This clone was seen only once. The chain joins TRBV7-9 to TRBJ2-7, with 12 nucleotides matching TRBD2. This CDR3 has 15 residues. Trimming took 6 bases from V and 1 from J; bases not matched to a gene: 4. Germline values: CDR1 SEHNR, CDR2 FQNEAQ (reference sequence). CDR3 region: CASRPTSGGSYEQYF. The CDR3 DNA is TGTGCCAGCAGGCCCACTAGCGGGGGGTCCTACGAGCAGTACTTC.

This clone is a singleton in its sample. This chain links TRBV5-6 with TRBJ2-3; TRBD2 matches at 7 bases. The germline V gene has CDR1 SGHDT and CDR2 YYEEEE. CDR3 length: 15 amino acids. V lost 4 bases and J lost 6; bases outside the gene matches: 11. The CDR3 sequence: CASSPFPTSMDTQYF. In DNA form, the CDR3 reads TGTGCCAGCAGCCCCTTCCCGACTAGCATGGATACGCAGTATTTT.

This clone was found a few times. V and J are TRBV28 and TRBJ1-5, with 7 bases lining up with TRBD1. The CDR3 totals 16 residues. Germline-derived CDR1 and CDR2 are MDHEN and SYDVKM. V gave up 3 bases and J gave up 4 bases; unmatched junction bases: 9. The CDR3 loop is CASSFPNRGRNQPQHF. The CDR3 nucleotides are TGTGCCAGCAGTTTCCCCAACAGGGGTAGAAATCAGCCCCAGCATTTT.

The chain uses TRBV27 and TRBJ1-1; TRBD1 matches at 8 bases. The V and J ends lost 6 bases and 1 base, in that order; junction bases with no gene match: 7. The CDR3 covers 15 residues. CDR1 MNHEY and CDR2 SMNVEV come from the germline V gene (reference sequence). The CDR3 nucleotides are TGTGCCAGCAGCCCGACAGGGGAGAAGAACACTGAAGCTTTCTTT. Translation gives CASSPTGEKNTEAFF.

The chain carries TRBV27 and TRBJ1-1, with D possibly TRBD1 on 6 matching bases. Trimming removed 6 bases from V and 3 bases from J, with 11 bases in between. The CDR3 is 13 amino acids. Germline CDR1 and CDR2: MNHEY and SMNVEV (reference sequence). CDR3 protein: CASSTRGDTEAFF. For the CDR3, the DNA is TGTGCCAGCAGCACCAGGGGCGACACTGAAGCTTTCTTT.

The J gene is TRBJ2-5, the V gene TRBV6-4; tentatively, D is TRBD1 (6 bases). The DNA end is more similar to TRBJ2-7, so the J call may be wrong. Germline CDR1 and CDR2: MRHNA and SNTAGT. The CDR3 loop spans 12 amino acids. The CDR3 DNA reads as TGTGCCAGCAGTGCGGACAGAGGCGAGCAGTACTTC. It yields the protein CASSADRGEQYF.

V usage is TRBV5-6 and J usage is TRBJ2-5; 7 positions match TRBD1. The V segment lost 6 bases and the J segment 11 bases; nucleotides outside the gene matches: 13. This CDR3 has 13 residues. In germline, CDR1 is SGHDT, CDR2 YYEEEE. The CDR3 DNA reads as TGTGCCAGCACCCCGGGACAGTTGGGGGAGCAGTACTTC. Translated, it gives CASTPGQLGEQYF.

The genes are TRBV30 and TRBJ1-2; TRBD1 is a possible D gene (5 bases). Germline assignment: CDR1 GTSNPN and CDR2 SVGIG (reference sequence). The CDR3 length is 14 residues. The V end was cut by 3 bases, the J end by 0 bases, with 11 bases between. The CDR3 reads CAWRSAGPNYGYTF. In DNA, the CDR3 is TGTGCCTGGAGGTCCGCGGGACCTAACTATGGCTACACCTTC. Full variable domain (outside the CDR3, taken from reference TRBV30 and TRBJ1-2): SQTIHQWPATLVQPVGSPLSLECTVEGTSNPNLYWYRQAAGRGLQLLFYSVGIGQISSEVPQNLSASRPQDRQFILSSKKLLLSDSGFYLCAWRSAGPNYGYTFGSGTRLTVV.

V and J are TRBV28 and TRBJ2-5, with 8 positions matching TRBD2. Germline loops: CDR1 MDHEN, CDR2 SYDVKM. The junction had 12 bases not matched to a gene; V was cut back by 6 bases and J by 0 bases. The CDR3 has 17 amino acids. Here the CDR3 DNA reads TGTGCCAGCAGACCCCCGGGGCTAGCGGGTTACCAAGAGACCCAGTACTTC. Protein product: CASRPPGLAGYQETQYF. Full variable domain (outside the CDR3, taken from reference TRBV28 and TRBJ2-5): DVKVTQSSRYLVKRTGEKVFLECVQDMDHENMFWYRQDPGLGLRLIYFSYDVKMKEKGDIPEGYSVSREKKERFSLILESASTNQTSMYLCASRPPGLAGYQETQYFGPGTRLLVL.